This T cell receptor beta chain comes out of a study of control samples from healthy donors and cancer patients. This table comes from immunoSEQ multiplex PCR, and its TCRdb copy is limited to in-frame clones, with some not included. The sample has around 200,000 clones, around 94% seen once. The germline gives CDR1 MDHEN, CDR2 SYDVKM. V gave up 2 bases and J gave up 7 bases, with 11 bases separating them. The CDR3 runs to 14 residues. The rearrangement links TRBV28 to TRBJ1-4, with D hard to call. What was sequenced was blood. This receptor was taken from a man aged 45 to 65 in good health. In DNA, the CDR3 is TGTGCCAGCAGTTTAAATTCCTGGGGTGAAAAACTGTTTTTT. It translates to CASSLNSWGEKLFF.